The subject of this entry is one TCR beta chain. The sample is drawn from a study of shared clonotypes between healthy human individuals. With V trimmed by 1 base and J by 8 bases, 6 bases remained unmatched. Germline CDR1 reads MNHNS; CDR2 reads SASEGT. The CDR3 has 15 residues. Using immunoSEQ multiplex PCR, the repertoire was profiled, and TCRdb retains in-frame clones only, with some absent. This sample has 75,000 to 100,000 clones, with over 40% found just once. This clonotype was obtained from a woman aged 40 to 55 in good health. Some clones in this sample may be carry-over from other donors' samples. The chain recombines TRBV6-1 with TRBJ1-4; 8 nucleotides line up with TRBD1. The source material was PBMCs. The CDR3 is CASSEGQGRGEKLFF. Here the CDR3 DNA reads TGTGCCAGCAGTGAAGGACAGGGGAGAGGGGAAAAACTGTTTTTT.